What follows are 10 T cell receptor beta chains derived from one specimen sequenced in a study of blood T cell repertoires in COVID-19 (dated by TCRdb to between 2020 and 2021). Library method: the immunoSEQ multiplex PCR assay. Imported from immuneACCESS, the table was reduced by TCRdb to in-frame sequences with V and J called. These copies leave out some clones; in studies compared against another copy, an unresolved V gene accounts for under half, and the cause of the remainder is not known. The sample records around 59,000 clones, around 90% of which are singletons. The top ten clones comprise about 1.5% of the sample. Sequenced: peripheral blood. The receptors originated from a man between 60 and 75 years old with acute or convalescent COVID-19.

The chain combines TRBV19 with TRBJ2-6, with unresolved D. Germline values: CDR1 LNHDA, CDR2 SQIVND (reference sequence). V was shortened by 3 bases and J by 0 bases, with 9 bases between the two germline ends. The CDR3 has 16 amino acids. CDR3 sequence: CASSIETTSGANVLTF. The CDR3 nucleotides are TGTGCCAGTAGTATTGAGACAACCTCTGGGGCCAACGTCCTGACTTTC.

This sequence joins TRBV21-1 and TRBJ2-7; the tabulated D call, TRBD1, remains unverified against the DNA. TRBV21-1 represents a pseudogene. The CDR3 sequence is 15 residues long. The CDR3 sequence: CASSKNCQTGHEQYF. The CDR3 nucleotides read TGTGCCAGCAGCAAAAATTGTCAGACAGGCCACGAGCAGTACTTC.

V usage is TRBV6-5 and J usage is TRBJ1-6; 9 bases are a match to TRBD1. The CDR3 runs 13 residues. The germline gives CDR1 MNHEY, CDR2 SVGAGI. Trimming took 7 bases from V and 10 from J; bases not matched to a gene: 5. Written as DNA, the CDR3 is TGTGCCAGCAAGAGACAGGGGGGATCACCCCTCCACTTT. This codes for CASKRQGGSPLHF.

This chain joins TRBV4-3 and TRBJ2-3; TRBD2 matches 8 bases. The CDR3 is made up of 16 amino acids. The V gene's germline CDR1 is LGHNA and CDR2 YSLEER. V was clipped by 0 bases and J by 1 base; unmatched bases: 3. CDR3 in amino acids: CASSQEAGGRTDTQYF. The DNA of the CDR3 is TGCGCCAGCAGCCAAGAGGCGGGAGGCCGCACAGATACGCAGTATTTT.

The chain couples TRBV18 to TRBJ2-3, with D perhaps matching TRBD2 (6 bases). Trimming pared 4 bases from V and 2 bases from J, leaving 16 bases between. The CDR3 is made up of 16 amino acids. Looked up from germline, CDR1 is KGHSH and CDR2 is LQKENI. CDR3 region: CASSLTAPGLTDTQYF. The CDR3 DNA reads TGTGCCAGCTCACTGACTGCTCCGGGACTCACAGATACGCAGTATTTT.

In its sample, this clone was seen a few times. CDR3 nucleotides: TGTGCCAGCAGCCCAGGGTCTGCTGGAAACACCATATATTTT. This gives the protein CASSPGSAGNTIYF. V and J are TRBV5-4 and TRBJ1-3; D is possibly TRBD1 (5 bases). Germline loops: CDR1 SGHNT, CDR2 YYREEE (reference sequence). Trimming removed 4 bases from V and 2 bases from J, with 10 bases in between. CDR3 size: 14 residues.

The J gene is TRBJ1-5, the V gene TRBV19; TRBD1 might be the D (6 bases). V was clipped by 4 bases and J by 6 bases, with 19 bases between them. The CDR3 has 16 residues. CDR1 is LNHDA and CDR2 is SQIVND in the germline V gene (reference sequence). CDR3 sequence (DNA): TGTGCCAGTAGTACCCTCCAGGGGTCAGTGGGTCAGCCCCAGCATTTT. This sequence encodes CASSTLQGSVGQPQHF.

V and J are TRBV15 and TRBJ2-1; TRBD1 agrees at 7 bases. The V and J ends lost 3 bases and 4 bases, in that order; junction bases with no gene match: 3. The CDR3 contains 14 residues. CDR1 and CDR2 from the germline V gene are LNHNV and YYDKDF (reference sequence). The CDR3 bases are TGTGCCACCAGCAGGGGGACAGCTTACAATGAGCAGTTCTTC. As protein: CATSRGTAYNEQFF.

The chain carries TRBV28 and TRBJ2-7, with D maybe TRBD2 (6 bases). V gave up 2 bases and J gave up 1 base, with 21 bases separating them. CDR1 is MDHEN and CDR2 is SYDVKM in the germline V gene. The CDR3 runs to 18 residues. The CDR3, as DNA: TGTGCCAGCAGTTTACGGGGGACGGGGCGAGCGGCTTCCTACGAGCAGTACTTC. This encodes CASSLRGTGRAASYEQYF.

The rearrangement uses TRBV4-3 and TRBJ2-1; possibly TRBD1 for D (6 bases). This CDR3 is 15 amino acids long. Germline loops: CDR1 LGHNA, CDR2 YSLEER. Between the trimmed V and J ends, which lost 0 bases and 12 bases, there was a span of 18 bases. CDR3 loop: CASSQDLESTGGQFF. The CDR3 coding sequence is TGCGCCAGCAGCCAAGATCTGGAATCGACAGGAGGGCAGTTCTTC.